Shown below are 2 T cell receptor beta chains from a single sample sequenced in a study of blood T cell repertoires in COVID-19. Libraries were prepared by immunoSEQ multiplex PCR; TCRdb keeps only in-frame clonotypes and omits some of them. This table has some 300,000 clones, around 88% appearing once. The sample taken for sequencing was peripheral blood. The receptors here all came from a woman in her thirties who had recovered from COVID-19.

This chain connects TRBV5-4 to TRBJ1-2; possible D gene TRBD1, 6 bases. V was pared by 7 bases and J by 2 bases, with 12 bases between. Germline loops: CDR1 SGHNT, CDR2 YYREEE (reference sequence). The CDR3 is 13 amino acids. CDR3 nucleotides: TGTGCCAGCGAGGTGCAGGGGAACTATGGCTACACCTTC. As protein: CASEVQGNYGYTF.

The CDR3: CASSPLWVAGGEGTDTQYF. The CDR3 region has the DNA TGTGCCAGCAGTCCCCTCTGGGTAGCGGGGGGGGAAGGCACAGATACGCAGTATTTT. The J gene is TRBJ2-3, the V gene TRBV27; 11 bases agree with TRBD2. CDR1 and CDR2 (germline): MNHEY, SMNVEV (reference sequence). The junction had 14 bases not matched to a gene; V was cut back by 5 bases and J by 1 base. The CDR3 runs 19 residues.